Listed below are T cell receptor beta chains from one sample, sequenced in a study of blood T cells in healthy people across ages. Using its own MiXCR run on the 5' RACE reads, TCRdb lists one record per CDR3 protein. This table has about a million distinct CDR3 sequences, roughly 51% appearing once. The sample was blood. These receptors were collected from a woman between 55 and 75 years old in good health. Each CDR3 is given with its conserved first and last residue. Fields, in order: D gene, clone size, J gene, V gene, CDR3 DNA, CDR3 protein. The D gene is left open where the match is weak. Some rows have no size entry. The others give once, few or many, or a class for an expanded clone.

d_gene: TRBD2
abundance: few
j_gene: TRBJ2-1
v_gene: TRBV6-5
CDR3nt: TGTGCCAGCAGTTACTTCGGACTAGCGGGAGCTTATGAGCAGTTCTTC
CDR3aa: CASSYFGLAGAYEQFF

d_gene: .
abundance: .
j_gene: TRBJ1-6
v_gene: TRBV2
CDR3nt: TGTGCCAGCAGTGAGACGGGACGGCTTAATTCACCCCTCCACTTT
CDR3aa: CASSETGRLNSPLHF

d_gene: .
abundance: few
j_gene: TRBJ2-1
v_gene: TRBV29-1
CDR3nt: TGCAGCGTTGATGCGGGAAGGTCAAGTGAGCAGTTCTTC
CDR3aa: CSVDAGRSSEQFF

d_gene: .
abundance: .
j_gene: TRBJ1-4
v_gene: TRBV29-1
CDR3nt: TGCAGCGTTGGATGGGGGGACGAAAAACTGTTTTTT
CDR3aa: CSVGWGDEKLFF

d_gene: .
abundance: .
j_gene: TRBJ2-1
v_gene: TRBV20-1
CDR3nt: TGCAGGCTTCTCCGCTCCTACAATGAGCAGTTCTTC
CDR3aa: CRLLRSYNEQFF

d_gene: .
abundance: .
j_gene: TRBJ2-5
v_gene: TRBV29-1
CDR3nt: TGCAGCGTTGGGGGCCAGGGGATCATCCAAGAGACCCAGTACTTC
CDR3aa: CSVGGQGIIQETQYF

d_gene: .
abundance: .
j_gene: TRBJ2-2
v_gene: TRBV7-2
CDR3nt: TGTGCCAGCAGCCAGACGAACACCGGGGAGCTGTTTTTT
CDR3aa: CASSQTNTGELFF

d_gene: .
abundance: .
j_gene: TRBJ1-5
v_gene: TRBV7-2
CDR3nt: TGTGCCAGCAGCCTGTCCGTGTTTAGCAATCAGCCCCAGCATTTT
CDR3aa: CASSLSVFSNQPQHF

d_gene: TRBD2
abundance: .
j_gene: TRBJ2-3
v_gene: TRBV9
CDR3nt: TGTGCCAGCAGCTTACTAGCGGATAACACAGATACGCAGTATTTT
CDR3aa: CASSLLADNTDTQYF

d_gene: TRBD1
abundance: .
j_gene: TRBJ1-4
v_gene: TRBV4-1
CDR3nt: TGCGCCAGCAGCCGAGGGACAGGTCCAACTAATGAAAAACTGTTTTTT
CDR3aa: CASSRGTGPTNEKLFF

d_gene: .
abundance: .
j_gene: TRBJ2-7
v_gene: TRBV6-2/TRBV6-3
CDR3nt: TGTGCCAGCAGTTATGAGAGGTACGAGCAGTACTTC
CDR3aa: CASSYERYEQYF

d_gene: .
abundance: .
j_gene: TRBJ2-7
v_gene: TRBV4-1
CDR3nt: TGCGCCAGCAGCCAAGATGGGCGGGATTACTACGAGCAGTACTTC
CDR3aa: CASSQDGRDYYEQYF

d_gene: .
abundance: few
j_gene: TRBJ2-4
v_gene: TRBV12-3/TRBV12-4
CDR3nt: TGTGCCAGCAGTTTTAATCCGGGAACGGCAGCCAAAAACATTCAGTACTTC
CDR3aa: CASSFNPGTAAKNIQYF

d_gene: TRBD2
abundance: once
j_gene: TRBJ2-1
v_gene: TRBV20-1
CDR3nt: TGCAGTGCTAGCACTAGCGGGAGATACAATGAGCAGTTCTTC
CDR3aa: CSASTSGRYNEQFF

d_gene: .
abundance: .
j_gene: TRBJ2-1
v_gene: TRBV12-3/TRBV12-4
CDR3nt: TGTGCCAGCACTAAAAGGAATGAGCAGTTCTTC
CDR3aa: CASTKRNEQFF

d_gene: .
abundance: .
j_gene: TRBJ2-3
v_gene: TRBV5-1
CDR3nt: TGCGCCAGCGGCATACAGAGAGATACGCAGTATTTT
CDR3aa: CASGIQRDTQYF

d_gene: TRBD2
abundance: few
j_gene: TRBJ2-1
v_gene: TRBV28
CDR3nt: TGTGCCAGCAGTTCGCCTCGGGAGGGCCTGGACAATGAGCAGTTCTTC
CDR3aa: CASSSPREGLDNEQFF

d_gene: .
abundance: .
j_gene: TRBJ2-6
v_gene: TRBV5-1
CDR3nt: TGCGCCAGCAGCTTCCAGGGAATTCCCCTCTCTGGGGCCAACGTCCTGACTTTC
CDR3aa: CASSFQGIPLSGANVLTF

d_gene: .
abundance: few
j_gene: TRBJ2-7
v_gene: TRBV7-2
CDR3nt: TGTGCCAGCGGCCGGAGGGTGGGCGAGCAGTACTTC
CDR3aa: CASGRRVGEQYF

d_gene: TRBD1
abundance: .
j_gene: TRBJ1-6
v_gene: TRBV12-3/TRBV12-4
CDR3nt: TGTGCCAGCAGTTCCCAGGGGACAGCCTATAATTCACCCCTCCACTTT
CDR3aa: CASSSQGTAYNSPLHF

d_gene: TRBD1
abundance: .
j_gene: TRBJ2-7
v_gene: TRBV27
CDR3nt: TGTGCCAGCAGTTTTTCTCCTCGGACAGGGTCCTACGAGCAGTACTTC
CDR3aa: CASSFSPRTGSYEQYF

d_gene: .
abundance: .
j_gene: TRBJ2-1
v_gene: TRBV4-1
CDR3nt: TGCGCCAGCAGCCAAGAATCTCCCAGGGCGTCCTACAATGAGCAGTTCTTC
CDR3aa: CASSQESPRASYNEQFF

d_gene: .
abundance: .
j_gene: TRBJ2-7
v_gene: TRBV27
CDR3nt: TGTGCCAGCATCTTCGAGAACGAGCAGTACTTC
CDR3aa: CASIFENEQYF

d_gene: .
abundance: .
j_gene: TRBJ1-4
v_gene: TRBV12-3/TRBV12-4
CDR3nt: TGTGCCAGCAGCCTGGGACGGAGAAATGAAAAACTGTTTTTT
CDR3aa: CASSLGRRNEKLFF

d_gene: .
abundance: .
j_gene: TRBJ2-5
v_gene: TRBV3-1
CDR3nt: TGTGCCAGCAGCCATGCCACCCCCCAAGAGACCCGGTACTTC
CDR3aa: CASSHATPQETRYF

d_gene: .
abundance: .
j_gene: TRBJ1-5
v_gene: TRBV29-1
CDR3nt: TGCAGCGTTGGGGACGGGGTGATCGGCAATCAGCCCCAGCATTTT
CDR3aa: CSVGDGVIGNQPQHF

d_gene: .
abundance: few
j_gene: TRBJ2-5
v_gene: TRBV29-1
CDR3nt: TGCAGCGTTGATGGGCAGGGAGTCCAAGAGACCCAGTACTTC
CDR3aa: CSVDGQGVQETQYF

d_gene: TRBD1
abundance: .
j_gene: TRBJ1-5
v_gene: TRBV12-3/TRBV12-4
CDR3nt: TGTGCCAGCAGAACCGCTGGGACAGGGCTTCAGCCCCAGCATTTT
CDR3aa: CASRTAGTGLQPQHF

d_gene: TRBD2
abundance: .
j_gene: TRBJ2-3
v_gene: TRBV11-2
CDR3nt: TGTGCCAGCAGTAAAATAGCGGGAGGGACAGATACGCAGTATTTT
CDR3aa: CASSKIAGGTDTQYF

d_gene: .
abundance: .
j_gene: TRBJ2-1
v_gene: TRBV5-1
CDR3nt: TGCGCCAGCAGCTTAAGGTATAGCAGCTACGAGCAGTTCTTC
CDR3aa: CASSLRYSSYEQFF

d_gene: .
abundance: .
j_gene: TRBJ2-3
v_gene: TRBV7-9
CDR3nt: TGTGCCAGCAGCCTCTCAACCGTAGCAGATACGCAGTATTTT
CDR3aa: CASSLSTVADTQYF

d_gene: TRBD2
abundance: .
j_gene: TRBJ2-7
v_gene: TRBV3-1
CDR3nt: TGTGCCAGCAGCCAAGGTTCGGGACTAGGTATCGAGCAGTACTTC
CDR3aa: CASSQGSGLGIEQYF

d_gene: .
abundance: few
j_gene: TRBJ2-5
v_gene: TRBV25-1
CDR3nt: TGTGCCAGCAGTGCGGGACTGGGGTACCAAGAGACCCAGTACTTC
CDR3aa: CASSAGLGYQETQYF

d_gene: .
abundance: .
j_gene: TRBJ1-2
v_gene: TRBV7-9
CDR3nt: TGTGCCAGCAGCTTAACAATGGCTGGCTACACCTTC
CDR3aa: CASSLTMAGYTF

d_gene: TRBD2
abundance: few
j_gene: TRBJ2-5
v_gene: TRBV7-3
CDR3nt: TGTGCCAGCAGCTTATACCCTAGCGGGGGACAAGAGACCCAGTACTTC
CDR3aa: CASSLYPSGGQETQYF

d_gene: .
abundance: few
j_gene: TRBJ1-2
v_gene: TRBV7-8
CDR3nt: TGTGCCAGCAGCGAGGAAAGAATAGGCACTAACTATGGCTACACCTTC
CDR3aa: CASSEERIGTNYGYTF

d_gene: .
abundance: .
j_gene: TRBJ2-5
v_gene: TRBV20-1
CDR3nt: TGCAGTGCTAGAGACTGGAGGGGACGTGAAGAGACCCAGTACTTC
CDR3aa: CSARDWRGREETQYF

d_gene: TRBD2
abundance: few
j_gene: TRBJ2-5
v_gene: TRBV15
CDR3nt: TGTGCCACCAGCAGACGGACTAGCGCCAACCAAGAGACCCAGTACTTC
CDR3aa: CATSRRTSANQETQYF

d_gene: TRBD2
abundance: .
j_gene: TRBJ2-5
v_gene: TRBV6-2/TRBV6-3
CDR3nt: TGTGCCAGCAGTTACTCGAGAGTTTTTGCGGGAGATCAAGAGACCCAGTACTTC
CDR3aa: CASSYSRVFAGDQETQYF

d_gene: .
abundance: .
j_gene: TRBJ2-1
v_gene: TRBV7-2
CDR3nt: TGTGCCAGGAGCACATTGACTACCTCCTGGGGTGAGCAGTTCTTC
CDR3aa: CARSTLTTSWGEQFF

d_gene: .
abundance: few
j_gene: TRBJ2-5
v_gene: TRBV18
CDR3nt: TGTGCCAGCTCACCAAGTTTACCCCAGTACTTC
CDR3aa: CASSPSLPQYF

d_gene: .
abundance: .
j_gene: TRBJ1-1
v_gene: TRBV29-1
CDR3nt: TGCAGCGTTGAGGTGAATTCGGGCACTGAAGCTTTCTTT
CDR3aa: CSVEVNSGTEAFF

d_gene: TRBD1
abundance: .
j_gene: TRBJ2-7
v_gene: TRBV9
CDR3nt: TGTGCCAGCAGCCTCCCAGGGGGCCCGGGGTACGAGCAGTACTTC
CDR3aa: CASSLPGGPGYEQYF

d_gene: TRBD1
abundance: .
j_gene: TRBJ1-6
v_gene: TRBV12-3/TRBV12-4
CDR3nt: TGTGCCAGCAGTTTCGGGACAGGGGGTTCACCCCTCCACTTT
CDR3aa: CASSFGTGGSPLHF

d_gene: .
abundance: few
j_gene: TRBJ2-7
v_gene: TRBV20-1
CDR3nt: TGCAGTGCTAGTTTCCCCCGGGCTACTACCGAGCAGTACTTC
CDR3aa: CSASFPRATTEQYF

d_gene: TRBD1
abundance: .
j_gene: TRBJ2-3
v_gene: TRBV12-3/TRBV12-4
CDR3nt: TGTGCCAGCAGCCGAGCCAGGGGGCGGACAGTTACGCAGTATTTT
CDR3aa: CASSRARGRTVTQYF

d_gene: TRBD1
abundance: once
j_gene: TRBJ1-1
v_gene: TRBV12-3/TRBV12-4
CDR3nt: TGTGCCAGCAACCCAGACAGGGCTGAAGCTTTCTTT
CDR3aa: CASNPDRAEAFF

d_gene: TRBD2
abundance: few
j_gene: TRBJ2-1
v_gene: TRBV5-1
CDR3nt: TGCGCCAGCAGCCTGCAAACTAGCGGGAGCCGGAATGAGCAGTTCTTC
CDR3aa: CASSLQTSGSRNEQFF

d_gene: .
abundance: many
j_gene: TRBJ2-3
v_gene: TRBV7-2
CDR3nt: TGTGCCAGCAGCTTACAGGTGACAGATACGCAGTATTTT
CDR3aa: CASSLQVTDTQYF

d_gene: TRBD2
abundance: .
j_gene: TRBJ2-5
v_gene: TRBV7-9
CDR3nt: TGTGCCACCATACTAGCGGGAAGAGAGACCCAGTACTTC
CDR3aa: CATILAGRETQYF